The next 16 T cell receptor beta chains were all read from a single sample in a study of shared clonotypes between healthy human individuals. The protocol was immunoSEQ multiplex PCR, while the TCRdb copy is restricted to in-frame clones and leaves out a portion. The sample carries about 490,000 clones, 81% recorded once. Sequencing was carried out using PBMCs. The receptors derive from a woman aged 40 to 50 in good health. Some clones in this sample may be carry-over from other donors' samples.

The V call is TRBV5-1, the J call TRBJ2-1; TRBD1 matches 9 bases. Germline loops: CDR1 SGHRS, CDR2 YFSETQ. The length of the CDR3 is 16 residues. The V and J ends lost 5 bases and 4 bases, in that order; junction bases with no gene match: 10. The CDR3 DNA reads TGCGCCAGCAGTCCTACTACAGGGGGCACTTACAATGAGCAGTTCTTC. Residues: CASSPTTGGTYNEQFF.

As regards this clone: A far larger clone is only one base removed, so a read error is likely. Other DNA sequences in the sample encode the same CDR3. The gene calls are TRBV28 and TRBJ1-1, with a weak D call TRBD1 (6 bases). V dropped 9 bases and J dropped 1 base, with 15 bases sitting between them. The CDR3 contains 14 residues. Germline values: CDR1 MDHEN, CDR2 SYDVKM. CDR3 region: CASSAGTSNTEAFF. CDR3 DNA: TGTGCCAGTAGTGCCGGGACATCGAACACTGAAGCTTTCTTT.

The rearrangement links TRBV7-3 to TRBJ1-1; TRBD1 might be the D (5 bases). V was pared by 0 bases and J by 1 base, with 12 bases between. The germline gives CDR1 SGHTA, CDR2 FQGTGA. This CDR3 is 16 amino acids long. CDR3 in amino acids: CASSLTFAQENTEAFF. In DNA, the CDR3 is TGTGCCAGCAGCTTAACGTTTGCACAGGAGAACACTGAAGCTTTCTTT.

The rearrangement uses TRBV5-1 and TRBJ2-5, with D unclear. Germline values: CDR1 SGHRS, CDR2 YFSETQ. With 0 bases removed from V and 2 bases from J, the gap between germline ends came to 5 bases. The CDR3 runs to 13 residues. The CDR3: CASSLDWQETQYF. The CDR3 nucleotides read TGCGCCAGCAGCTTGGACTGGCAAGAGACCCAGTACTTC.

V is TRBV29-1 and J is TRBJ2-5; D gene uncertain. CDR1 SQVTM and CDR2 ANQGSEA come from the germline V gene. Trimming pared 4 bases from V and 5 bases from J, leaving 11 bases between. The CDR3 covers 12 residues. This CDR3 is CSVVNPAETQYF. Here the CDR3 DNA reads TGCAGCGTTGTGAACCCCGCGGAGACCCAGTACTTC.

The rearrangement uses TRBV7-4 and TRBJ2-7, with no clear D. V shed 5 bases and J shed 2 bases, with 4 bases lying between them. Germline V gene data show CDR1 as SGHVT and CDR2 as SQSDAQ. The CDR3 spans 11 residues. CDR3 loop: CASSTPYEQYF. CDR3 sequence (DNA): TGTGCCAGCAGCACCCCCTACGAGCAGTACTTC.

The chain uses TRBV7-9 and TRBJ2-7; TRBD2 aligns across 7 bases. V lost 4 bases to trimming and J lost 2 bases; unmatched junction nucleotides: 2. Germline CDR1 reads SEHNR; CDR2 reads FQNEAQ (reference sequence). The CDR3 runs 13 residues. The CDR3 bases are TGTGCCAGCAGCTCCCGGGGGGCCTACGAGCAGTACTTC. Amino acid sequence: CASSSRGAYEQYF.

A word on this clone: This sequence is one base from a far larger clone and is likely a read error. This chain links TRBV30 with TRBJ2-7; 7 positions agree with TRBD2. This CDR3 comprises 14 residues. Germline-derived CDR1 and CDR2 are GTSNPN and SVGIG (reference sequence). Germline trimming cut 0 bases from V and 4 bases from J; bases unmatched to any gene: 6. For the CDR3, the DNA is TGTGCCTGGAGTGTACACGGGGGAGGGTACGAGCAGTACTTC. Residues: CAWSVHGGGYEQYF.

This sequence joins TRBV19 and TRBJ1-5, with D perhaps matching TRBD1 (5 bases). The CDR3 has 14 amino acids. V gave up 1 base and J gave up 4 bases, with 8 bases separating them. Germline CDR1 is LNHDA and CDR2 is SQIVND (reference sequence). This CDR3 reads CASSIVDSNQPQHF. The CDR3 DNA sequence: TGTGCCAGTAGTATAGTAGACAGTAATCAGCCCCAGCATTTT.

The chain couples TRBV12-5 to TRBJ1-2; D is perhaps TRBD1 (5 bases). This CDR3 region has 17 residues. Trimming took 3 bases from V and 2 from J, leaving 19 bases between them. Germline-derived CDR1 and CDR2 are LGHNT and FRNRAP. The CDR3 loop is CASGFHIDSQWNYGYTF. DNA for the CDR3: TGTGCTAGTGGTTTCCATATCGACAGCCAGTGGAACTATGGCTACACCTTC.

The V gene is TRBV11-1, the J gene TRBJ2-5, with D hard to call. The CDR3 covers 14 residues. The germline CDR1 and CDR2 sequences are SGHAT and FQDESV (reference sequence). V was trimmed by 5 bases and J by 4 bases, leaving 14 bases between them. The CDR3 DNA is TGTGCCAGCAGCCAAAGGTTCATAATAGAGACCCAGTACTTC. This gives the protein CASSQRFIIETQYF.

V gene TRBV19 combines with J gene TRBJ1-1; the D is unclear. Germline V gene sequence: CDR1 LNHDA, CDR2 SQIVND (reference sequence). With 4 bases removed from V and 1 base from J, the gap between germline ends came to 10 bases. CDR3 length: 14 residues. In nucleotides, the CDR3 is TGTGCCAGTAGTACTCGCCAGGAGAACACTGAAGCTTTCTTT. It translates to CASSTRQENTEAFF.

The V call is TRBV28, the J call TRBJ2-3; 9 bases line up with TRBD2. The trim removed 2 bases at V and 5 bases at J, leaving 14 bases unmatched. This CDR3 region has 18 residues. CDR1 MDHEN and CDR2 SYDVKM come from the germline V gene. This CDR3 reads CASSLAGGAAGGVDTQYF. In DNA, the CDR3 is TGTGCCAGCAGTTTAGCCGGGGGCGCAGCGGGAGGTGTAGATACGCAGTATTTT.

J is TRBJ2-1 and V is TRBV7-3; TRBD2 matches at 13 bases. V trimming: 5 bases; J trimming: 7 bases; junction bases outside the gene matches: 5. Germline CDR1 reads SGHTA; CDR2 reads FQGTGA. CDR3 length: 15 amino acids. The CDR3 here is CASSPGLAGVNEQFF. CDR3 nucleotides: TGTGCCAGCAGCCCAGGACTAGCGGGAGTAAATGAGCAGTTCTTC.

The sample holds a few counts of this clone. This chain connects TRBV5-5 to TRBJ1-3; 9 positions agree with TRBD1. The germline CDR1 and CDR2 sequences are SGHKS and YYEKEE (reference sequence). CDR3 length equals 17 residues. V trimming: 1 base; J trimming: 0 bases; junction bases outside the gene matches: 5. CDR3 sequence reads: CASSLWGTGSSGNTIYF. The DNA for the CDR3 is TGTGCCAGCAGCTTGTGGGGGACAGGGTCCTCTGGAAACACCATATATTTT.

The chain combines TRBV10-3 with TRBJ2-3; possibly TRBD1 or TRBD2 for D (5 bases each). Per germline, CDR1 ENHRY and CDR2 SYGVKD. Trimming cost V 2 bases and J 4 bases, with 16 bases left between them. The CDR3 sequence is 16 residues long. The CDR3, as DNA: TGTGCCATCAGTGAGGCTGGGGGAGTAGGCGCAGATACGCAGTATTTT. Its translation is CAISEAGGVGADTQYF.